The clone carrying this TCR beta chain appeared a few times. Its cognate antigen is unknown. The sample originates from a study of CD8 T cells in ankylosing spondylitis. Overall study findings and caveats: Reportedly, significant enrichment of disease-linked clones occurred in matched ankylosing spondylitis synovial fluid. What seemed typical of ankylosing spondylitis blood was a TCR beta motif built from several highly homologous variants.

Germline V gives CDR1 SGHRS, CDR2 YFSETQ. V dropped 3 bases and J dropped 5; count of bases not matched to a gene: 8. This CDR3 has 14 residues. Quantitative 5'-RACE with molecular barcodes generated TCR beta libraries. TCRdb called the 5' RACE reads again in MiXCR, with one record for every CDR3 protein. The sample shows over 700,000 distinct CDR3 sequences, about 20% of them seen only once. The receptor was derived from a male donor with ankylosing spondylitis. The rearrangement joins TRBV5-1 to TRBJ2-7, with 7 bases that match TRBD1. The sample consisted of blood, either unsorted or a sorted T cell fraction (not recorded which). The CDR3 here is CASSWEDRVHEQYF. DNA of the CDR3: TGCGCCAGCAGCTGGGAAGACAGGGTCCACGAGCAGTACTTC.